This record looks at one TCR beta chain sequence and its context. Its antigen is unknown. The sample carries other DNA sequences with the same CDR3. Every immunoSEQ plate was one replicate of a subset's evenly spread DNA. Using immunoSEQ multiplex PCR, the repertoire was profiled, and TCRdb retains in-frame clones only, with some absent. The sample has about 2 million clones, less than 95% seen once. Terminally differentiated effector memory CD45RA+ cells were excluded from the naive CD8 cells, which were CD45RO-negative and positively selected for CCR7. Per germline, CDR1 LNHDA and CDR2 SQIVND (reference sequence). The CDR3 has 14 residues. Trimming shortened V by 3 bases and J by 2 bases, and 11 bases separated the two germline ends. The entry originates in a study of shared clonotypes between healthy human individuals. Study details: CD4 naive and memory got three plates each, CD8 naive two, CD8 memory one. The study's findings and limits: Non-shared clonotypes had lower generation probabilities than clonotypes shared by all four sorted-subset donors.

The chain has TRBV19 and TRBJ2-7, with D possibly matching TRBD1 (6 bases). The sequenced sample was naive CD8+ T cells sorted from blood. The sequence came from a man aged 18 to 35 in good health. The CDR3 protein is CASSIGGGPYEQYF. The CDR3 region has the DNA TGTGCCAGTAGTATTGGGGGCGGACCCTACGAGCAGTACTTC. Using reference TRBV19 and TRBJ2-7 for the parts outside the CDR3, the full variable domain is DGGITQSPKYLFRKEGQNVTLSCEQNLNHDAMYWYRQDPGQGLRLIYYSQIVNDFQKGDIAEGYSVSREKKESFPLTVTSAQKNPTAFYLCASSIGGGPYEQYFGPGTRLTVT.